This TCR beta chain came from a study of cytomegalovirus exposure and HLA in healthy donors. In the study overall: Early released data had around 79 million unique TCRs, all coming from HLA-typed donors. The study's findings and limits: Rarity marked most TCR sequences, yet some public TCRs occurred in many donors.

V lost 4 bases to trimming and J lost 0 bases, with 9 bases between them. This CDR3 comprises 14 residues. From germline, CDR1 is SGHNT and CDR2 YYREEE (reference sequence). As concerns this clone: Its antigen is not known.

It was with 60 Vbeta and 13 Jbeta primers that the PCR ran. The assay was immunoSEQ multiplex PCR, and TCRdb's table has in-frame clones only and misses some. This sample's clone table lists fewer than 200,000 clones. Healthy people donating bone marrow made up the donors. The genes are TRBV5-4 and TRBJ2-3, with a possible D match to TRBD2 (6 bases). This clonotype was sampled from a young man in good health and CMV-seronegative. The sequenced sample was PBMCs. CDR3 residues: CASSPRGSTDTQYF. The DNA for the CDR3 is TGTGCCAGCAGCCCTCGGGGGAGCACAGATACGCAGTATTTT.